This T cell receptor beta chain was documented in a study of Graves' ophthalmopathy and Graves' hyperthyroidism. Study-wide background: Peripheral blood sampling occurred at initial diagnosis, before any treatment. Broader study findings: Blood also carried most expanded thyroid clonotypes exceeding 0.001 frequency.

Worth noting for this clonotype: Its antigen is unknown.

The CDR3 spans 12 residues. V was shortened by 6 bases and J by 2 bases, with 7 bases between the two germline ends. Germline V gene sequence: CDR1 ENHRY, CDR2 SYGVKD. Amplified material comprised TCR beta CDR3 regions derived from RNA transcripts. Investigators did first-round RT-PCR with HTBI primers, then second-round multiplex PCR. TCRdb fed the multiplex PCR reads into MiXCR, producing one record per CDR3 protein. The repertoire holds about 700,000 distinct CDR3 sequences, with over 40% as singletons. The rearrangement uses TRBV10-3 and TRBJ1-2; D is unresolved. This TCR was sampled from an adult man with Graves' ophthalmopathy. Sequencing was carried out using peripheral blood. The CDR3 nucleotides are TGTGCCATCAGGACAACCAACTATGGCTACACCTTC. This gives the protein CAIRTTNYGYTF.